This record concerns one T cell receptor beta chain sequence. The CDR3 runs to 16 residues. Germline V lookup: CDR1 SGHTA, CDR2 FQGNSA. The V gene end was trimmed by 1 base and the J gene end by 4 bases; junction bases not matched to a gene: 5. The sample belongs to a study of T cell changes during pregnancy in multiple sclerosis. Using immunoSEQ multiplex PCR, the repertoire was profiled, and TCRdb retains in-frame clones only, with some absent. The repertoire holds 35,000 to 50,000 clones, roughly 87% seen once, with 0.5% to 0.65% in the top ten. The sample here was CD4+ T cells from peripheral blood mononuclear cells, taken in the first trimester of pregnancy. The receptor's source is a female donor with multiple sclerosis, enrolled in a pregnancy study. The V gene is TRBV7-2, the J gene TRBJ2-7, with 12 bases identical to TRBD2. The CDR3 loop is CASSLGDLAGGYEQYF. Written as DNA, the CDR3 is TGTGCCAGCAGCTTAGGGGACCTAGCGGGAGGGTACGAGCAGTACTTC.